The 29 T cell receptor beta chains below were found in one sample sequenced in a study of CD8+CD57+ T cells in acquired aplastic anemia. Genomic DNA acted as the template from which TCR beta VDJ combination and CDR3 sequence profiling were carried out. TCRdb recomputed calls from the reads with MiXCR, one row per CDR3 protein. The sample has tens of thousands of distinct CDR3 sequences; about 45% are singletons. Sequenced: sorted CD4+, CD8+, or CD8+CD57+ T cells (not recorded which) from PBMCs. The receptors stem from a human donor in good health, serving as a control.

There are many counts of this clonotype. The rearrangement joins TRBV13 to TRBJ1-2; tentatively, D is TRBD1 (6 bases). Germline values: CDR1 PRHDT, CDR2 FYEKMQ (reference sequence). CDR3 size: 16 residues. Deletions cut 0 bases from V and 0 bases from J, with 11 bases between. In DNA form, the CDR3 reads TGTGCCAGCAGCTTAGGCGCGGGACATCCTAACTATGGCTACACCTTC. Translation: CASSLGAGHPNYGYTF.

This clonotype has a single count. The chain combines TRBV2 with TRBJ1-1, with 8 nucleotides matching TRBD1. V was pared by 7 bases and J by 1 base, with 5 bases of the junction left unmatched. CDR3 size: 14 residues. Germline lookup yields CDR1 SNHLY and CDR2 FYNNEI. CDR3 nucleotides: TGTGCCAGCACTAGGACAGGGCCGAACACTGAAGCTTTCTTT. It yields the protein CASTRTGPNTEAFF. The complete variable domain, with remaining parts taken from reference TRBV2 and TRBJ1-1, reads EPEVTQTPSHQVTQMGQEVILRCVPISNHLYFYWYRQILGQKVEFLVSFYNNEISEKSEIFDDQFSVERPDGSNFTLKIRSTKLEDSAMYFCASTRTGPNTEAFFGQGTRLTVV.

In DNA form, the CDR3 reads TGTGCCAGTAGTTTGGGGGCGCAGGATTATCAGCCCCAGCATTTT. It specifies CASSLGAQDYQPQHF. This sequence joins TRBV19 and TRBJ1-5, with D possibly matching TRBD1 (6 bases). The germline gives CDR1 LNHDA, CDR2 SQIVND (reference sequence). The germline V and J ends were trimmed by 5 bases and 5 bases, with 16 bases remaining between them. The CDR3 has 15 residues. Drawing the rest from reference TRBV19 and TRBJ1-5, the complete variable domain is DGGITQSPKYLFRKEGQNVTLSCEQNLNHDAMYWYRQDPGQGLRLIYYSQIVNDFQKGDIAEGYSVSREKKESFPLTVTSAQKNPTAFYLCASSLGAQDYQPQHFGDGTRLSIL.

This clonotype was seen many times. The rearrangement joins TRBV2 to TRBJ1-1; the D is unclear. Trimming shortened V by 3 bases and J by 12 bases, and 5 bases separated the two germline ends. The CDR3 extends over 9 amino acids. Germline V lookup: CDR1 SNHLY, CDR2 FYNNEI. The CDR3 reads CASSEKSFF. As DNA, the CDR3 is TGTGCCAGCAGTGAGAAGTCTTTCTTT.

This clonotype was found many times. This chain links TRBV12-3 or TRBV12-4 with TRBJ2-3; no firm D call. With 6 bases removed from V and 4 bases from J, the gap between germline ends came to 11 bases. This CDR3 has 13 amino acids. The CDR3 is CASSQYHPDTQYF. CDR3 bases: TGTGCCAGCAGCCAATACCACCCAGATACGCAGTATTTT.

This clonotype was detected a few times. The chain recombines TRBV14 with TRBJ1-1; perhaps TRBD1 as D (5 bases). This CDR3 comprises 12 residues. The V end was cut by 0 bases, the J end by 6 bases, with 5 bases between. Germline V lookup: CDR1 SGHDN, CDR2 FVKESK. The CDR3 DNA reads as TGTGCCAGCAGCCAAGACAGGGCTGAAGCTTTCTTT. This sequence encodes CASSQDRAEAFF.

The rearrangement joins TRBV29-1 to TRBJ1-1, with D hard to call. Germline V lookup: CDR1 SQVTM, CDR2 ANQGSEA. The V and J ends lost 6 bases and 2 bases respectively, with 10 bases between them. The CDR3 is 12 residues long. CDR3 sequence (DNA): TGCAGCGTGAGGACGGTTAACACTGAAGCTTTCTTT. Its translation is CSVRTVNTEAFF.

This clonotype appeared many times. This rearrangement joins TRBV5-1 to TRBJ2-1; D uncertain. V lost 0 bases and J 0 bases, leaving 7 bases between the germline ends. The CDR3 contains 15 residues. Germline CDR1 and CDR2: SGHRS and YFSETQ. CDR3 amino acids: CASSLDGSSYNEQFF. The CDR3 DNA is TGCGCCAGCAGCTTGGACGGTAGCTCCTACAATGAGCAGTTCTTC. The full variable domain, in which reference TRBV5-1 and TRBJ2-1 provide the parts outside the CDR3, is KAGVTQTPRYLIKTRGQQVTLSCSPISGHRSVSWYQQTPGQGLQFLFEYFSETQRNKGNFPGRFSGRQFSNSRSEMNVSTLELGDSALYLCASSLDGSSYNEQFFGPGTRLTVL.

Notes on this clonotype: Since a much larger clone is just one base distant, this may be a read error. The V and J genes are TRBV27 and TRBJ1-1; D remains unclear. Germline CDR1 is MNHEY and CDR2 is SMNVEV (reference sequence). Trimming took 5 bases from V and 1 from J, leaving 8 bases between them. The CDR3 has 13 amino acids. The DNA for the CDR3 is TGTGCCAGCAGTGTCGGCTGGAACACTGAAGCTTTCTTT. It encodes CASSVGWNTEAFF.

This clonotype occurred a few times. The chain employs TRBV9 and TRBJ1-2; TRBD1 agrees at 7 bases. The ends lost 1 base at V and 2 bases at J; junction bases unmatched: 2. Per germline, CDR1 SGDLS and CDR2 YYNGEE. The CDR3 covers 14 residues. The CDR3 region has the DNA TGTGCCAGCAGCGTATCAGGGGGAAACTATGGCTACACCTTC. This translates into CASSVSGGNYGYTF.

The chain recombines TRBV10-3 with TRBJ1-1; TRBD1 agrees at 8 bases. The CDR3 covers 16 residues. With 6 bases clipped from V and 0 bases from J, the junction kept 9 bases outside the gene matches. Germline values: CDR1 ENHRY, CDR2 SYGVKD. CDR3 DNA: TGTGCCATCAGAACCGACAGGGGTTGGGTGAACACTGAAGCTTTCTTT. Protein product: CAIRTDRGWVNTEAFF.

The genes are TRBV7-9 and TRBJ1-2; D remains unclear. Germline V gives CDR1 SEHNR, CDR2 FQNEAQ (reference sequence). The length of the CDR3 is 13 residues. V was pared by 3 bases and J by 4 bases, with 9 bases between. CDR3 residues: CASSFKDGYGYTF. The CDR3 nucleotides are TGTGCCAGCAGCTTCAAGGATGGCTATGGCTACACCTTC.

The DNA for the CDR3 is TGTGCCAGCAGCCCGGGGGGGGCAAGCAATCAGCCCCAGCATTTT. The encoded protein is CASSPGGASNQPQHF. This chain links TRBV3-1 with TRBJ1-5; possibly TRBD1 for D (6 bases). The germline gives CDR1 LGHDT, CDR2 YNNKEL (reference sequence). Trimming left V 4 bases short and J 1 base short, with 11 bases between. The CDR3 is 15 residues long.

This clonotype has a count of ten or more. V gene TRBV9 combines with J gene TRBJ1-1; D might be TRBD1 (5 bases). CDR1 is SGDLS, CDR2 YYNGEE, per germline. The length of the CDR3 is 16 residues. The V end lost 3 bases, the J end lost 6 bases, and 21 bases lay between the germline ends. The CDR3 sequence: CASSEPSGPRKAEAFF. DNA for the CDR3: TGTGCCAGCAGCGAACCCTCGGGACCCCGGAAGGCTGAAGCTTTCTTT.

The rearrangement links TRBV25-1 to TRBJ1-2; possible D gene TRBD1, 5 bases. CDR3 length: 15 amino acids. V lost 6 bases, J lost 4 bases, and 18 bases lay in between. In germline, CDR1 is MGHDK, CDR2 SYGVNS. The CDR3 DNA sequence: TGTGCCAGCAGACTCACAGGAAAATCTAGCTATGGCTACACCTTC. Translated, it gives CASRLTGKSSYGYTF.

This clonotype was counted at least ten times. The chain recombines TRBV4-1 with TRBJ1-2; D is possibly TRBD1 (5 bases). Germline CDR1 and CDR2: MGHRA and YSYEKL. This CDR3 contains 14 residues. Trimming pared 0 bases from V and 4 bases from J, leaving 9 bases between. CDR3 sequence: CASSQDPQGYGYTF. The CDR3 region has the DNA TGCGCCAGCAGCCAAGATCCCCAGGGCTATGGCTACACCTTC.

This clonotype has only one observation. The rearrangement links TRBV7-2 to TRBJ1-6; D uncertain. The CDR3 sequence is 13 residues long. Germline-derived CDR1 and CDR2 are SGHTA and FQGNSA. The germline V and J ends were trimmed by 0 bases and 9 bases, with 6 bases remaining between them. DNA of the CDR3: TGTGCCAGCAGCTTAGCGGTGGTTTCACCCCTCCACTTT. It codes for CASSLAVVSPLHF.

The chain's CDR3 is CSVQGRGNSGNTIYF. Here the CDR3 DNA reads TGCAGCGTCCAAGGCCGGGGAAACTCTGGAAACACCATATATTTT. The gene calls are TRBV29-1 and TRBJ1-3; D gene uncertain. The germline V gene has CDR1 SQVTM and CDR2 ANQGSEA. The CDR3 has 15 amino acids. The ends were cut back, 6 bases at V and 0 bases at J, with 15 bases in the middle.

The V call is TRBV11-1, the J call TRBJ2-3, with D possibly being TRBD2 (7 bases). The germline gives CDR1 SGHAT, CDR2 FQDESV (reference sequence). The CDR3 runs 17 residues. Trimming took off 5 bases at V and 8 bases at J, with 26 bases between the two ends. The CDR3 reads CASSLLMGGGGAGTQYF. For the CDR3, the DNA is TGTGCCAGCAGCCTTCTTATGGGGGGCGGGGGAGCAGGTACGCAGTATTTT.

The chain carries TRBV6-5 and TRBJ2-7, with TRBD2 as a possible D gene (6 bases). The CDR3 has 16 amino acids. Germline-derived CDR1 and CDR2 are MNHEY and SVGAGI. V was clipped by 8 bases and J by 2 bases, with 22 bases between them. In DNA, the CDR3 is TGTGCCAGCGGACTACCGCGCAGCAGGGCTACCTACGAGCAGTACTTC. Translated, it gives CASGLPRSRATYEQYF.

The genes are TRBV7-2 and TRBJ2-5; 12 bases map to TRBD2. The junction had 5 bases not matched to a gene; V was cut back by 0 bases and J by 0 bases. Germline CDR1 and CDR2: SGHTA and FQGNSA. CDR3 length equals 18 residues. The CDR3: CASSLAGTSGGYQETQYF. DNA for the CDR3: TGTGCCAGCAGCTTAGCCGGAACTAGCGGGGGGTACCAAGAGACCCAGTACTTC.

The genes are TRBV20-1 and TRBJ2-3; no reliable D call. From germline, CDR1 is DFQATT and CDR2 SNEGSKA (reference sequence). V dropped 6 bases and J dropped 1 base, with 8 bases sitting between them. The CDR3 is 12 amino acids. CDR3 in amino acids: CSADEGTDTQYF. CDR3 nucleotides: TGCAGTGCCGACGAGGGCACAGATACGCAGTATTTT.

This clonotype was seen at least ten times. The V and J genes are TRBV25-1 and TRBJ2-2, with 10 bases lining up with TRBD2. CDR3 length: 15 amino acids. From germline, CDR1 is MGHDK and CDR2 SYGVNS. V dropped 3 bases and J dropped 4; count of bases not matched to a gene: 2. The CDR3 bases are TGTGCCAGCAGTGAGGCTAGCGGGAGCACCGGGGAGCTGTTTTTT. Translation gives CASSEASGSTGELFF.

In this sample, this clonotype turned up many times. The chain uses TRBV9 and TRBJ1-2, with no clear D. Trimming took off 3 bases at V and 2 bases at J, with 11 bases between the two ends. From germline, CDR1 is SGDLS and CDR2 YYNGEE. The length of the CDR3 is 14 residues. CDR3 sequence: CASSADTLNYGYTF. The CDR3 DNA reads as TGTGCCAGCAGCGCCGACACCTTGAACTATGGCTACACCTTC.

This clonotype occurred a few times. This may stem from a read error, because a much larger clone lies one nucleotide away. Because the CDR3 is missing its conserved closing phenylalanine or tryptophan, this is likely a read error. This rearrangement joins TRBV7-2 to TRBJ2-2; D remains unclear. The V end was cut by 1 base, the J end by 4 bases, with 4 bases between. CDR3 length: 13 residues. Germline values: CDR1 SGHTA, CDR2 FQGNSA. In DNA form, the CDR3 reads TGTGCCAGCAGCTTAGGTCCCACCGGGGAGCTGTTTTTG. Translating gives CASSLGPTGELFL.

The gene calls are TRBV11-3 and TRBJ2-2; unclear D gene. CDR1 is SGHNT and CDR2 is YENEEA in the germline V gene. This CDR3 has 13 amino acids. Between the trimmed V and J ends, which lost 3 bases and 7 bases, there was a span of 9 bases. CDR3 residues: CASSLPELGELFF. The CDR3 coding sequence is TGTGCCAGCAGCTTGCCCGAGCTCGGGGAGCTGTTTTTT.

The chain has TRBV2 and TRBJ1-1; TRBD1 matches 10 bases. The germline V gene has CDR1 SNHLY and CDR2 FYNNEI. The CDR3 is 16 amino acids. The V segment lost 0 bases and the J segment 3 bases; nucleotides outside the gene matches: 4. CDR3 sequence (DNA): TGTGCCAGCAGTGAAGCGCTCGGGACAGGGGACACTGAAGCTTTCTTT. Amino acids: CASSEALGTGDTEAFF.

This clonotype was counted ten times or more. The chain is built from TRBV5-4 and TRBJ2-7, with D tentatively TRBD1 (5 bases). In germline, CDR1 is SGHNT, CDR2 YYREEE (reference sequence). The CDR3 contains 13 residues. Trimming removed 4 bases from V and 4 bases from J, with 12 bases in between. The CDR3 sequence is CASSLDRNYEQYF. The CDR3, as DNA: TGTGCCAGCAGCCTCGACAGAAATTACGAGCAGTACTTC.

This clonotype was recorded at least ten times. J is TRBJ2-1 and V is TRBV20-1, with 13 bases matching TRBD2. CDR3 length: 16 amino acids. Germline lookup yields CDR1 DFQATT and CDR2 SNEGSKA (reference sequence). V shed 3 bases and J 3 bases; nucleotides not matched to a gene: 5. This CDR3 reads CSASATSGGRYNEQFF. As DNA, the CDR3 is TGCAGTGCTAGTGCGACTAGCGGGGGGCGCTACAATGAGCAGTTCTTC.